This TCR beta chain was recovered during a study of blood T cell repertoires in COVID-19. Germline V gene data show CDR1 as MNHEY and CDR2 as SVGEGT. The CDR3 is 15 amino acids. V lost 5 bases to trimming and J lost 6 bases; unmatched junction nucleotides: 10. Libraries were prepared by immunoSEQ multiplex PCR; TCRdb keeps only in-frame clonotypes and omits some of them. The sample has 150,000 or so clones, around 84% seen once. The TCR sequence derives from a woman aged 45 to 65 in a cohort sampled during active or convalescent COVID-19. The specimen sequenced was peripheral blood. The chain recombines TRBV6-2 or TRBV6-3 with TRBJ2-1; the match to TRBD1 covers 7 bases. CDR3 nucleotides: TGTGCCAGCAGTCCAACAGGGGCAGGGGGCAATGAGCAGTTCTTC. Encoded protein: CASSPTGAGGNEQFF.